The source of this T cell receptor (beta chain) is a study of preoperative IRX-2 immunotherapy in early breast cancer. The treatment is: preoperative locoregional IRX-2 cytokine immunotherapy. Samples came from a phase Ib trial of preoperative locoregional IRX-2 cytokine immunotherapy. Assay: immunoSEQ multiplex PCR; the TCRdb copy retains only in-frame clones and omits some. The sample comprises 11,000 or so clones, roughly 76% of which are singletons, and approximately 5.6% rests with the top ten. The CDR3 is 14 amino acids. The V end was cut by 0 bases, the J end by 7 bases, with 15 bases between. Per the germline V gene, CDR1 is GTSNPN and CDR2 is SVGIG (reference sequence).

Sequencing was performed on lymph node tissue, taken before IRX-2 immunotherapy. This chain links TRBV30 with TRBJ1-2; tentatively, D is TRBD1 (5 bases). This receptor was obtained from a human donor with breast cancer. The CDR3 spells CAWSVLRGESGYTF. The DNA for the CDR3 is TGTGCCTGGAGTGTACTTCGGGGGGAAAGTGGCTACACCTTC.